This T cell receptor (beta chain) was captured by sequencing in a study of blood T cells in healthy people across ages (dated by TCRdb to the mid-2010s). Concerning the study at large: Template switching captured roughly one uniquely barcoded TCR beta cDNA molecule per two T cells in model experiments. Donors were grouped into four age groups: young (average 16 years), middle-aged (around 39), aged (around 60) and long-lived (about 82). Two additional independent replicas of 1 million unique cDNA reads from the same blood draw were analyzed for two donors (one aged 18 to 29 and one aged 80 or older). The study measured age-related changes in TCR beta repertoire diversity using deep sequencing normalized with unique cDNA molecular identifiers. Donors of different ages were randomly distributed across sequencing lanes to avoid experimental bias.

The study at large found these results: Estimates of total diversity based on one million sequenced T cells were considered lower bounds and underestimates. Since profiling was done on bulk unsorted PBMCs, naive and antigen-experienced compartments could not be conclusively compared. There was a strong correlation between observed TCR beta diversity and the percentage of naive T cells measured by flow cytometry. As age increased, observed TCR beta diversity per million T cells dropped in a roughly linear way, and a significant reduction was already evident by age 40. The CMV infection status of donors was not known, potentially confounding age-related changes in expanded clonotypes. Compared with the aged group, the long-lived group had more naive CD4+ T cells, fewer expanded clones and increased TCR diversity, suggesting age selection.

A distance of 20 bases separates the germline ends of V and J, which lose 5 bases and 15 bases respectively. The CDR3 numbers 13 residues from cysteine through phenylalanine. Only the CDR3 DNA stays, 39 bases, in frame from base 1. The germline V gene encodes CDR1 SGHAT and CDR2 FQNNGV. The donors were about 40 Caucasian individuals from Russia, aged 6 to 90 years, who were systemically healthy. Around 10 milliliters of peripheral blood were collected from each donor into EDTA-treated Vacutainer tubes. PBMCs were isolated by Ficoll-Paque density-gradient centrifugation, with at least 6 million obtained per sample. Total RNA was extracted from PBMCs with Trizol reagent, with at least 5 micrograms obtained per sample. For every donor, flow cytometry on a PBMC aliquot measured the percentage of naive CD45RAhigh/CD27high T cells. Library prep was done by 5' RACE. The data were produced on an Illumina HiSeq 2500. A second PCR of 7 to 11 cycles was performed with a sample-barcoded 5' primer and a J-beta primer mix. Each TCR beta cDNA molecule received a unique molecular identifier from a template-switch 5' adaptor carrying 12 random nucleotides. Each sample yielded at least 2.5 million CDR3-containing paired-end reads. All of the RNA was converted into first-strand cDNA using the Mint cDNA synthesis kit, with a TRBC-specific oligonucleotide serving as the primer. After uracil-DNA glycosylase treatment, a first 18-cycle PCR used universal primers M1SS and BC2_uni_R on all cDNA. The authors' analysis ran thus. For normalization, 1 million high-quality reads were randomly selected from each sample, with every read carrying a distinct molecular identifier. Instead of being binned into consensus sequences, reads with shared molecular identifiers were discarded. MiTCR, run with a Q25 quality threshold and the strictest error-elimination algorithm, handled CDR3 identification, clonotype clustering and error correction. Lower-bound total TCR beta diversity was estimated with a nonparametric unseen species model using Euler transformation. The public sequencing data were trimmed at Q25 with fastp and processed into clonotypes with MiXCR by TCRdb, which kept only in-frame beta chains. Here each entry gathers all rows of one CDR3 protein and keeps the most common genes and DNA. The V and J calls here are based on TCRdb, not the publication. Here the sample has hundreds of thousands of distinct CDR3 sequences; 58% occur a single time. Together, the top ten hold approximately 21% of the sample.

Details on this clonotype: Which antigen it targets is not known. Base qualities are not provided; no much larger clone lies one nucleotide away.

The sequence is built from TRBV11-2 and TRBJ2-1; the D gene assignment is ambiguous. Material for sequencing was blood. This receptor was identified in a man younger than 45 in good health. The DNA sequence is given as TGTGCCAGCAGCCAAGAAGATGTCTCCCCGGGGTTCTTC. The translation is CASSQEDVSPGFF.